This T cell receptor (beta chain) appears in the sequencing data of a study of T cells in Graves' hyperthyroidism and ophthalmopathy. Patients with ophthalmopathy all had a Clinical Activity Score of at least 3, a NOSPECS grade of at least 4 and duration under 3 months. The authors obtained PBMCs from 9 to 10 ml of fresh peripheral blood. The investigators amplified TCR beta CDR3 regions from RNA transcripts. TCR CDR3 regions were first amplified by RT-PCR with HTBI primers. TCRdb passed the multiplex PCR reads through MiXCR, listing each CDR3 protein once. The sample yields around 600,000 distinct CDR3 sequences, about 14% seen once. Study-wide findings and caveats: From stable hyperthyroidism, ophthalmopathy was set apart by a 13 V-J model. Ophthalmopathy onset followed model prediction by a median about 6.5 months.

Turning to this clonotype: The antigen is undetermined.

This CDR3 spans 14 amino acids. In germline, CDR1 is SGHRS, CDR2 YFSETQ. Trimming took 3 bases from V and 0 from J, leaving 10 bases between them. The sequence was collected from a woman aged 50 to 65 with Graves' ophthalmopathy. The rearrangement links TRBV5-1 to TRBJ2-7; D is undetermined. The sample was blood. The DNA of the CDR3 is TGCGCCAGCAGCTCGGCGGAAAGCTCCTACGAGCAGTACTTC. Its protein is CASSSAESSYEQYF.